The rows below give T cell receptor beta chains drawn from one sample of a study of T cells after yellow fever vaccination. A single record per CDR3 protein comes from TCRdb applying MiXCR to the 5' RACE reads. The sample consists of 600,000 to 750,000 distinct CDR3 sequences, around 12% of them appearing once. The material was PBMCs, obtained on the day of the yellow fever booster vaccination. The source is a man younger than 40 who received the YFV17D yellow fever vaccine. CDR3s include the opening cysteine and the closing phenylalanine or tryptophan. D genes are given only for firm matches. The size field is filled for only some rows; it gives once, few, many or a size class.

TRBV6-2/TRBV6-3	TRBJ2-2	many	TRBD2	TGTGCCAGCAGACCCGGACTAGCGGGAGGGGAGGAGCTGTTTTTT	CASRPGLAGGEELFF
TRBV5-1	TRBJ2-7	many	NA	TGTGCCAGCAGCGCCTCCTACGAGCAGTACTTC	CASSASYEQYF
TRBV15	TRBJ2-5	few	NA	TGTGCCACCAGCCCCGGGGGACAAGAGACCCAGTACTTC	CATSPGGQETQYF
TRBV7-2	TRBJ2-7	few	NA	TGTGCCAGCAGCCCCGAGGCCTCCTCCTACGAGCAGTACTTC	CASSPEASSYEQYF
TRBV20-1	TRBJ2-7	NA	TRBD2	TGCAGTGCTAGATTCGGGACTAGCGGGTCGTACGAGCAGTACTTC	CSARFGTSGSYEQYF
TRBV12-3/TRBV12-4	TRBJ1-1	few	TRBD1	TGTGCCAGCAGTCGAGCACAGGGACAGTCTGAAGCTTTCTTT	CASSRAQGQSEAFF
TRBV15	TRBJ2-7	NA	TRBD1	TGTGCCACCAGCAGAGGCCGGGACAGGGGGGACGAGCAGTACTTC	CATSRGRDRGDEQYF
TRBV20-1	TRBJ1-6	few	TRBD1	TGCAGTGCTAGAACAGGGGTCTATAATTCACCCCTCCACTTT	CSARTGVYNSPLHF
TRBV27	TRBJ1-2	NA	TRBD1	TGTGCCAGCAGTTCGTACCCGGGACAGGGGAATGGCTACACCTTC	CASSSYPGQGNGYTF
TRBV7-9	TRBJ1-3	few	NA	TGTGCCAGCAGCTTATCGGAGGTCTCTGGAAACACCATATATTTT	CASSLSEVSGNTIYF
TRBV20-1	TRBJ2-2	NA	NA	TGCAGTCCTAGAGATTGGGCGATCACCGGGGAGCTGTTTTTT	CSPRDWAITGELFF
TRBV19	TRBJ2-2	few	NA	TGTGCCAGTAGTATCGATGGACGGGCGGGGAACACCGGGGAGCTGTTTTTT	CASSIDGRAGNTGELFF
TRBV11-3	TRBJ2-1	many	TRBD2	TGTGCCAGCAGCCTCAAAAGCGGGACCGGGCTGAATGAGCAGTTCTTC	CASSLKSGTGLNEQFF
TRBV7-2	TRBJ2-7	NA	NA	TGTGCCAGCAGCCCTGGATTCTACTCCTACGAGCAGTACTTC	CASSPGFYSYEQYF
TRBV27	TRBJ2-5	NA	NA	TGTGCCAGCAGCTCAGCCTTAACCACCAAAGAGACCCAGTACTTC	CASSSALTTKETQYF
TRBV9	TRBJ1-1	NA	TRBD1	TGTGCCAGCAGCGCCGGGACAGGGACTGAAGCTTTCTTT	CASSAGTGTEAFF
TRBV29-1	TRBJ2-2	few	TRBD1	TGCAGCCGTCTCCCAAGACAGGGGGCGCCGGTCACCGGGGAGCTGTTTTTT	CSRLPRQGAPVTGELFF
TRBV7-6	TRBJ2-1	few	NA	TGTGCCAGCAGCGGCCCCCCGGGACTGGGTACCAATGAGCAGTTCTTC	CASSGPPGLGTNEQFF
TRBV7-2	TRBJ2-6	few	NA	TGTGCCAGCAGCTTAGGAGGTGGTCGCTCTGGGGCCAACGTCCTGACTTTC	CASSLGGGRSGANVLTF
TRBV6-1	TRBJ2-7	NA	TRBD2	TGTGCCAGCAGTCGTTTAGCGGGAGACTACGAGCAGTACTTC	CASSRLAGDYEQYF
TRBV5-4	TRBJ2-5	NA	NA	TGTGCCAGCAGCTGGGGGGGCCGGGGTGGACAAGAGACCCAGTACTTC	CASSWGGRGGQETQYF
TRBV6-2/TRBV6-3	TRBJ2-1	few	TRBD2	TGTGCCAGCACCAGACTAGCGGGAGGGCCAAATGAGCAGTTCTTC	CASTRLAGGPNEQFF
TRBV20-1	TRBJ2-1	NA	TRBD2	TGCAGTGCTAGAGGAGGCGGGAGGAGCTACAATGAGCAGTTCTTC	CSARGGGRSYNEQFF